The clone carrying this T cell receptor (beta chain) was seen repeatedly, ten times or more. Its specificity is not known. Synthesis of cDNA was performed by 5'RACE using 10-nucleotide random UMIs. Every sequencing run generated in excess of 160 million TCR-beta sequences. These sequences covered 15-18 subjects. TCRdb processed the 5' RACE reads anew with MiXCR; each CDR3 protein has one entry. The data contain 130,000 or so distinct CDR3 sequences, approximately 3.2% of them singletons. The source of the sample is a study of neurological immune-mediated disorders. The wider study: Relapsing-remitting patients made up most of the roughly 35 multiple sclerosis patients, and secondary progressive patients made up 3. The study, taken as a whole, reports: The expanded clones of different subjects shared no CDR3 amino acid sequences (suggesting private repertoires in all groups).

The CDR3 runs 14 residues. With 3 bases removed from V and 4 bases from J, the gap between germline ends came to 11 bases. Per germline, CDR1 SGHRS and CDR2 YFSETQ. The sequenced material came from PBMCs. The chain links TRBV5-1 to TRBJ1-3; possible D gene TRBD1, 6 bases. This receptor was obtained from a woman in her twenties or thirties with multiple sclerosis. The CDR3 is CASSWGAEGNTIYF. CDR3 bases: TGCGCCAGCAGCTGGGGGGCCGAAGGAAACACCATATATTTT.